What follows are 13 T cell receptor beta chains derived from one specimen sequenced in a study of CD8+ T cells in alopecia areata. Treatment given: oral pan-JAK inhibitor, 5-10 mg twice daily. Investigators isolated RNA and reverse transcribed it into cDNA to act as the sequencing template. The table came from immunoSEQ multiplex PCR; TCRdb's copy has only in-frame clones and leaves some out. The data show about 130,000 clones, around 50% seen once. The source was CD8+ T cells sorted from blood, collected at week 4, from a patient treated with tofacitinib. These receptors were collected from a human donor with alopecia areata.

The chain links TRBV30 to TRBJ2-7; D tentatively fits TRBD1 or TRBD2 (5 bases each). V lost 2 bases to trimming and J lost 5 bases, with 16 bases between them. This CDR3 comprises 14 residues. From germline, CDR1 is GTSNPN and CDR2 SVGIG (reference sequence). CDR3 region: CAWSRGRGPDEQYF. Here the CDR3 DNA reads TGTGCCTGGAGTAGAGGCCGGGGCCCGGACGAGCAGTACTTC.

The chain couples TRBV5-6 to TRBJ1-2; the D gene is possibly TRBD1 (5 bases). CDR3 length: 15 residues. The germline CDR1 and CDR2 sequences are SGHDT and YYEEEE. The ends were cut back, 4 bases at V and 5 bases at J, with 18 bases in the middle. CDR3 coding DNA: TGTGCCAGCAGCCAACCCTTACTACGGGGGTATGGCTACACCTTC. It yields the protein CASSQPLLRGYGYTF.

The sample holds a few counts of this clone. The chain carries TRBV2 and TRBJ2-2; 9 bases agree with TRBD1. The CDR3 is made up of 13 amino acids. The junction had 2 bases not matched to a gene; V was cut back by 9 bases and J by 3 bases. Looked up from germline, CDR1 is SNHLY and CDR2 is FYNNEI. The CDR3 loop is CASGTGYTGELFF. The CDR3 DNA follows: TGTGCCAGTGGGACAGGGTACACCGGGGAGCTGTTTTTT.

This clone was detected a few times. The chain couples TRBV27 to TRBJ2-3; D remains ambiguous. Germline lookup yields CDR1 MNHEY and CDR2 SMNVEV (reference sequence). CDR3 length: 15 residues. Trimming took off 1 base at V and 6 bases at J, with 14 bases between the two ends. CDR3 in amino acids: CASSLYGFRMDTQYF. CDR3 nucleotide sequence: TGTGCCAGCAGTTTATATGGGTTCCGTATGGATACGCAGTATTTT.

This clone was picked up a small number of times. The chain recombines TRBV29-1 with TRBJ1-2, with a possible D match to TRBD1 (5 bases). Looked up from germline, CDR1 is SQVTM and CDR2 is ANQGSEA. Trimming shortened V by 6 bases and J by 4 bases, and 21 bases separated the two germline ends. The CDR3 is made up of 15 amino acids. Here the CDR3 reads CSVPTWGDGAYGYTF. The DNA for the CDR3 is TGCAGCGTCCCCACATGGGGGGATGGGGCCTATGGCTACACCTTC.

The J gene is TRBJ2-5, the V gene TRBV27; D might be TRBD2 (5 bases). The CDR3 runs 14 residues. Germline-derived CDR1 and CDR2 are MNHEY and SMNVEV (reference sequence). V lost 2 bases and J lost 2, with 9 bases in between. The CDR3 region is CASSLIGGQETQYF. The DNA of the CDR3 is TGTGCCAGCAGTTTAATCGGCGGGCAAGAGACCCAGTACTTC.

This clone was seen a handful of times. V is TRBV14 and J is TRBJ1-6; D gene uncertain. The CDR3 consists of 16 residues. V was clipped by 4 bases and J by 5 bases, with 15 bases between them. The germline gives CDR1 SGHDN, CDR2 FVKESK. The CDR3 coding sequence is TGTGCCAGCAGCCTTAAGAGCCTCATTAATAATTCACCCCTCCACTTT. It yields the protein CASSLKSLINNSPLHF.

The CDR3 loop reads CASSVAGAYGYTF. DNA for the CDR3: TGTGCCAGCAGCGTAGCGGGGGCATATGGCTACACCTTC. The chain combines TRBV9 with TRBJ1-2, with D perhaps TRBD1 (6 bases). Germline CDR1 reads SGDLS; CDR2 reads YYNGEE. Trimming removed 0 bases from V and 5 bases from J, with 8 bases in between. The CDR3 runs 13 residues.

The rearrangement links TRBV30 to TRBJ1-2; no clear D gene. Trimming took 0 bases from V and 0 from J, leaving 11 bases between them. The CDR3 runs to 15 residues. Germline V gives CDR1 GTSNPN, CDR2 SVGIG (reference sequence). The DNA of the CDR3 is TGTGCCTGGAGTGTACTGGCGGAGGCTAACTATGGCTACACCTTC. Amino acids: CAWSVLAEANYGYTF.

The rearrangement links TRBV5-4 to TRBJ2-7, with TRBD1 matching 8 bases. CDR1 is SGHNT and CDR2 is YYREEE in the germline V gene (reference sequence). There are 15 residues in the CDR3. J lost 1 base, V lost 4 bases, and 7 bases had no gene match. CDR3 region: CASSLGQGVSYEQYF. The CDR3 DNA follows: TGTGCCAGCAGCCTCGGACAGGGAGTGTCCTACGAGCAGTACTTC. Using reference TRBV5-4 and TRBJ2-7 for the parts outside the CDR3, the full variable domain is ETGVTQSPTHLIKTRGQQVTLRCSSQSGHNTVSWYQQALGQGPQFIFQYYREEENGRGNFPPRFSGLQFPNYSSELNVNALELDDSALYLCASSLGQGVSYEQYFGPGTRLTVT.

In DNA form, the CDR3 reads TGTGCCAGCAGGATCGCAGGGGGGACAACGGGCGAGCAGTACTTC. As protein: CASRIAGGTTGEQYF. The genes are TRBV27 and TRBJ2-7, with D possibly being TRBD1 (7 bases). V gave up 6 bases and J gave up 6 bases, with 21 bases separating them. The CDR3 consists of 15 residues. CDR1 MNHEY and CDR2 SMNVEV come from the germline V gene (reference sequence).

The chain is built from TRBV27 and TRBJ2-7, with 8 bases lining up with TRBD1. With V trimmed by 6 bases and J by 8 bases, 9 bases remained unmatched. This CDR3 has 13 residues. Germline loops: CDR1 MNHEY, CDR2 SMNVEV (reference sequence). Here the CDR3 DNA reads TGTGCCAGCAGCTGGATTCAGGGGGCGAAGCAGTACTTC. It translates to CASSWIQGAKQYF.

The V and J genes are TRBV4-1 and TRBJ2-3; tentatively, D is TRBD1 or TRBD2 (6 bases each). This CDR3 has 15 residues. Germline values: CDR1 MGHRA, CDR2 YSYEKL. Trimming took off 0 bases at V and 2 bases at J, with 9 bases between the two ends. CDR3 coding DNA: TGCGCCAGCAGCCAAGACAGGGGACTCACAGATACGCAGTATTTT. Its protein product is CASSQDRGLTDTQYF.